This passage covers 2 T cell receptor beta chains from one sample sequenced in a study of shared clonotypes between healthy human individuals. The method was immunoSEQ multiplex PCR; TCRdb's version includes in-frame clones alone and lacks a portion of them. This sample carries more than 2 million clones, 90% to 95% of them seen once, and the ten largest clones take 0.1% to 0.15%. Source material: naive CD4+ T cells sorted from blood. Subset specified: CD45RA+ positively selected. These receptors originate from a man between 18 and 35 years old in good health.

CDR3 region: CASSHDNHVDEQYF. As DNA, the CDR3 is TGTGCCAGCAGTCACGATAACCACGTGGACGAGCAGTACTTC. This chain links TRBV7-9 with TRBJ2-7; D not resolved. Trimming removed 6 bases at V and 5 bases at J, with 17 bases between. The CDR3 loop spans 14 amino acids. The germline gives CDR1 SEHNR, CDR2 FQNEAQ (reference sequence). Looking up the rest from reference TRBV7-9 and TRBJ2-7 gives the full variable domain: DTGVSQNPRHKITKRGQNVTFRCDPISEHNRLYWYRQTLGQGPEFLTYFQNEAQLEKSRLLSDRFSAERPKGSFSTLEIQRTEQGDSAMYLCASSHDNHVDEQYFGPGTRLTVT.

The chain links TRBV18 to TRBJ2-5; TRBD2 is a possible D gene (5 bases). This CDR3 has 13 amino acids. The V gene lost 6 bases and the J gene lost 5 bases, with 13 bases spanning the gap. Germline CDR1 is KGHSH and CDR2 is LQKENI. The DNA of the CDR3 is TGTGCCAGCTCCCGCGGGCCCTCGGAGACCCAGTACTTC. This sequence encodes CASSRGPSETQYF.